This passage covers 16 T cell receptor beta chains from one sample sequenced in a study of human T cells and chemical hapten exposure. MiXCR was run by TCRdb on the RACE reads, yielding one entry per CDR3 protein. The sample records about 180,000 distinct CDR3 sequences, 25% to 35% being singletons. Time point described: pre-sensitization, week 0. Treatment: therapeutic diphenylcyclopropenone sensitization with weekly scalp DPC. Sequencing was performed on whole blood, taken in connection with sensitization to the hapten diphenylcyclopropenone (DPC). The receptor set was obtained from a woman aged 30 to 39 with alopecia areata. Some clones in this sample may be carry-over from other donors' samples.

This clonotype was detected a few times. V and J are TRBV18 and TRBJ2-6; 8 bases are a match to TRBD1. There are 17 residues in the CDR3. The V segment lost 6 bases and the J segment 0 bases; nucleotides outside the gene matches: 7. CDR1 KGHSH and CDR2 LQKENI come from the germline V gene. The CDR3 DNA reads TGTGCCAGCTCCCGGGACAGGATCTACTCTGGGGCCAACGTCCTGACTTTC. The encoded protein is CASSRDRIYSGANVLTF.

The chain recombines TRBV6-1 with TRBJ1-5; perhaps TRBD1 as D (6 bases). Germline values: CDR1 MNHNS, CDR2 SASEGT. Trimming left V 0 bases short and J 1 base short, with 10 bases between. This CDR3 has 16 amino acids. The CDR3 spells CASSEATGGSNQPQHF. The CDR3 nucleotides are TGTGCCAGCAGTGAAGCGACGGGGGGCAGCAATCAGCCCCAGCATTTT.

This clonotype was picked up a small number of times. In DNA form, the CDR3 reads TGTGCCAGCAGCCAAGATTGGGCTAGCGTGGATACGCAGTATTTT. It is translated as CASSQDWASVDTQYF. The chain carries TRBV4-2 and TRBJ2-3, with a tentative D call TRBD2 (6 bases). CDR1 and CDR2 (germline): LGHNA, YNFKEQ. V was clipped by 0 bases and J by 6 bases, with 13 bases between them. This CDR3 comprises 15 residues.

This clonotype has at least ten counts. V usage is TRBV5-5 and J usage is TRBJ1-1; no clear D gene. With 2 bases removed from V and 6 bases from J, the gap between germline ends came to 8 bases. The germline gives CDR1 SGHKS, CDR2 YYEKEE (reference sequence). This CDR3 spans 12 amino acids. This CDR3 is CASSFYGAEAFF. The CDR3 DNA reads TGTGCCAGCAGCTTTTACGGGGCTGAAGCTTTCTTT.

This chain links TRBV7-2 with TRBJ2-7, with unresolved D. CDR1 SGHTA and CDR2 FQGNSA come from the germline V gene. The CDR3 length is 13 residues. Trimming cost V 2 bases and J 4 bases, with 9 bases left between them. The CDR3 region has the DNA TGTGCCAGCAGCTTATCCCAGGAGTACGAGCAGTACTTC. The encoded protein is CASSLSQEYEQYF.

The chain employs TRBV5-6 and TRBJ2-2; a possible D gene is TRBD1 (5 bases). The CDR3 spans 13 residues. Trimming removed 0 bases at V and 7 bases at J, with 7 bases between. The germline CDR1 and CDR2 sequences are SGHDT and YYEEEE. The CDR3 protein is CASSLEGYGELFF. CDR3 in DNA: TGTGCCAGCAGCTTGGAGGGGTACGGGGAGCTGTTTTTT.

The genes are TRBV27 and TRBJ1-1; D perhaps matches TRBD1 (5 bases). V was pared by 5 bases and J by 10 bases, with 29 bases between. CDR1 is MNHEY, CDR2 SMNVEV, per germline (reference sequence). The CDR3 extends over 17 amino acids. The CDR3 nucleotides are TGTGCCAGCAGTCCTTATCTCGACAGAGCCCCGATCCTCGGAGCTTTCTTT. Translated, it gives CASSPYLDRAPILGAFF.

Only a few counts were recorded for this clonotype. This chain uses TRBV7-2 with TRBJ1-4; 7 bases line up with TRBD1. V was pared by 5 bases and J by 3 bases, with 9 bases of the junction left unmatched. The CDR3 contains 16 residues. Per the germline V gene, CDR1 is SGHTA and CDR2 is FQGNSA. The CDR3 DNA reads as TGTGCCAGCAGCCCCCTCCCGGGACAGCCTAATGAAAAACTGTTTTTT. Amino acid sequence: CASSPLPGQPNEKLFF.

V usage is TRBV27 and J usage is TRBJ2-1; D gene unclear. Germline assignment: CDR1 MNHEY and CDR2 SMNVEV (reference sequence). This CDR3 is 15 amino acids long. Trimming left V 5 bases short and J 6 bases short, with 17 bases between. This CDR3 is CASSPRRVAGNEQFF. The CDR3 DNA reads as TGTGCCAGCAGTCCCCGACGCGTTGCTGGCAATGAGCAGTTCTTC.

This clonotype has a handful of counts. The rearrangement joins TRBV6-2 or TRBV6-3 to TRBJ1-2, with D possibly matching TRBD1 (6 bases). Germline V gives CDR1 MNHEY, CDR2 SVGEGT. CDR3 length equals 14 residues. V lost 6 bases and J 3 bases, leaving 14 bases between the germline ends. This CDR3 reads CASRPTGQHYGYTF. Written as DNA, the CDR3 is TGTGCCAGCAGACCCACCGGACAGCACTATGGCTACACCTTC.

This clonotype was observed many times. The chain combines TRBV20-1 with TRBJ1-1; D is possibly TRBD1 (5 bases). Germline V gene data show CDR1 as DFQATT and CDR2 as SNEGSKA (reference sequence). The V and J ends lost 4 bases and 4 bases respectively, with 13 bases between them. The CDR3 is 13 residues long. Here the CDR3 reads CSANHGQRTEAFF. CDR3 in DNA: TGCAGTGCTAATCACGGACAACGCACTGAAGCTTTCTTT.

This sequence joins TRBV28 and TRBJ1-1; a weak D match, TRBD1 (6 bases). Germline assignment: CDR1 MDHEN and CDR2 SYDVKM. Trimming took 11 bases from V and 8 from J, leaving 18 bases between them. The CDR3 length is 12 residues. This CDR3 reads CAAEQGGTEAFF. The CDR3 DNA sequence: TGTGCCGCGGAACAGGGAGGAACCGAAGCTTTCTTT.

The rearrangement uses TRBV5-1 and TRBJ2-1; D may match TRBD1 or TRBD2 (6 bases each). This CDR3 spans 14 amino acids. The germline gives CDR1 SGHRS, CDR2 YFSETQ. V lost 3 bases, J lost 9 bases, and 16 bases lay in between. Here the CDR3 DNA reads TGCGCCAGCAGCTCACTCTACAGGGAGGCTGAGCAGTTCTTC. Translated: CASSSLYREAEQFF.

The chain employs TRBV7-3 and TRBJ2-3; the match to TRBD2 covers 8 bases. Germline V lookup: CDR1 SGHTA, CDR2 FQGTGA. J gave up 6 bases and V 5 bases, and 13 bases lay outside the gene matches. The CDR3 consists of 16 residues. CDR3 amino acids: CASSQTALAGGDTQYF. The DNA of the CDR3 is TGTGCCAGCAGCCAGACGGCGCTAGCGGGTGGTGATACGCAGTATTTT.

The CDR3, as DNA: TGTGCCATCAGTGAAAGGGGGGCTGAAGCTTTCTTT. Translation gives CAISERGAEAFF. The chain is built from TRBV10-3 and TRBJ1-1; D might be TRBD1 (6 bases). Trimming removed 3 bases at V and 6 bases at J, with 8 bases between. There are 12 residues in the CDR3. In germline, CDR1 is ENHRY, CDR2 SYGVKD.

The V call is TRBV6-2 or TRBV6-3, the J call TRBJ1-6; 7 positions agree with TRBD1. The J segment lost 7 bases and the V segment lost 6 bases, leaving 6 bases of the junction unmatched. The CDR3 has 14 amino acids. In germline, CDR1 is MNHEY, CDR2 SVGEGT. In DNA form, the CDR3 reads TGTGCCAGCAGCGCCGACAGGGACAATTCACCCCTCCACTTT. Protein sequence: CASSADRDNSPLHF.